Listed here is a single T cell receptor (beta chain). This entry comes from a study of T cell changes during pregnancy in multiple sclerosis. V was pared by 6 bases and J by 2 bases, with 17 bases between. This CDR3 has 16 residues. Germline V gene sequence: CDR1 MDHEN, CDR2 SYDVKM. Sequencing used immunoSEQ multiplex PCR; TCRdb keeps in-frame clones, though not all of them. The repertoire includes 80,000 to 100,000 clones, 90% of them detected once, and 0.76% sits in the top ten. This rearrangement joins TRBV28 to TRBJ1-5; a weak D match, TRBD1 (6 bases). The starting material was peripheral blood, obtained in the second trimester of pregnancy. The sequence derives from a female donor in good health, enrolled as a control in a pregnancy study. The CDR3 DNA reads as TGTGCCAGCAGGCGCCACGGACAGTCCGGCAATCAGCCCCAGCATTTT. Translated: CASRRHGQSGNQPQHF.